These 21 T cell receptor beta chains came from one sample sequenced in a study of lymphopenia after photon versus proton radiotherapy. The method was immunoSEQ multiplex PCR; TCRdb's version includes in-frame clones alone and lacks a portion of them. The sample lists around 160,000 clones, approximately 90% occurring once. The sample here was peripheral blood, taken from a patient treated with photon-based radiotherapy. The receptors here all came from a man aged 45-65 years with gastric cancer.

J is TRBJ2-1 and V is TRBV27, with D tentatively TRBD2 (6 bases). CDR1 and CDR2 from the germline V gene are MNHEY and SMNVEV (reference sequence). The CDR3 covers 18 residues. Trimming took off 2 bases at V and 0 bases at J, with 17 bases between the two ends. DNA of the CDR3: TGTGCCAGCAGTTTACACCCCGTTAGCGGAAACTCCTACAATGAGCAGTTCTTC. Amino acid sequence: CASSLHPVSGNSYNEQFF.

This chain joins TRBV13 and TRBJ2-2; 13 bases map to TRBD2. Looked up from germline, CDR1 is PRHDT and CDR2 is FYEKMQ (reference sequence). V lost 3 bases to trimming and J lost 7 bases; unmatched junction nucleotides: 5. The CDR3 runs 16 residues. CDR3 sequence (DNA): TGTGCCAGCAGCTTGGGACTAGCGGGATTGGACGGGGAGCTGTTTTTT. Its protein product is CASSLGLAGLDGELFF.

CDR3 DNA sequence: TGTGCCAGCGAGTCAGGAACCCTCAATGAGCAGTTCTTC. This gives the protein CASESGTLNEQFF. This chain connects TRBV7-2 to TRBJ2-1, with D hard to call. V was cut by 8 bases and J by 6 bases, with 14 bases left in between. Germline values: CDR1 SGHTA, CDR2 FQGNSA. The CDR3 is 13 amino acids.

The chain carries TRBV27 and TRBJ1-5, with D possibly being TRBD1 (6 bases). Germline V lookup: CDR1 MNHEY, CDR2 SMNVEV (reference sequence). The CDR3 is 14 amino acids. V lost 2 bases to trimming and J lost 7 bases, with 12 bases between them. For the CDR3, the DNA is TGTGCCAGCAGTTTAGGGGGGGGCGAGCAGCCCCAGCATTTT. Protein sequence: CASSLGGGEQPQHF.

The rearrangement links TRBV6-5 to TRBJ1-2, with unresolved D. Trimming removed 1 base at V and 13 bases at J, with 10 bases between. This CDR3 is 11 amino acids long. Germline V gene sequence: CDR1 MNHEY, CDR2 SVGAGI. CDR3 DNA: TGTGCCAGCAGTTACTTAGGCCAGGCCACCTTC. Its protein product is CASSYLGQATF.

The V gene is TRBV12-1, the J gene TRBJ2-5. TRBV12-1 is annotated as a pseudogene. There are 13 residues in the CDR3. CDR3 bases: TGTGCCAGCTGGGGGTGGCGTGGGGAGACCCAGTACTTC. Translating gives CASWGWRGETQYF.

The DNA of the CDR3 is TGTGCCACCAGCAGGGGACAGGGGGCGTCGGACACTGAAGCTTTCTTT. Translation: CATSRGQGASDTEAFF. V and J are TRBV15 and TRBJ1-1; TRBD1 agrees at 12 bases. The junction had 5 bases not matched to a gene; V was cut back by 3 bases and J by 3 bases. CDR1 and CDR2 from the germline V gene are LNHNV and YYDKDF (reference sequence). This CDR3 contains 16 residues.

This clone appeared a single time. This chain links TRBV18 with TRBJ2-2; no reliable D call. Trimming took off 0 bases at V and 4 bases at J, with 3 bases between the two ends. The length of the CDR3 is 13 residues. Germline V gene lookup returns CDR1 KGHSH and CDR2 LQKENI. The CDR3: CASSPPVTGELFF. CDR3 nucleotide sequence: TGTGCCAGCTCACCACCGGTCACCGGGGAGCTGTTTTTT.

This clone has more than one count but fewer than ten. This chain links TRBV18 with TRBJ1-1; D is unclear. Germline lookup yields CDR1 KGHSH and CDR2 LQKENI. The V gene lost 3 bases and the J gene lost 3 bases, with 8 bases spanning the gap. The length of the CDR3 is 13 residues. The CDR3 here is CASSPDGYTEAFF. As DNA, the CDR3 is TGTGCCAGCTCACCGGACGGGTACACTGAAGCTTTCTTT. Filled out from reference TRBV18 and TRBJ1-1, the complete variable domain reads NAGVMQNPRHLVRRRGQEARLRCSPMKGHSHVYWYRQLPEEGLKFMVYLQKENIIDESGMPKERFSAEFPKEGPSILRIQQVVRGDSAAYFCASSPDGYTEAFFGQGTRLTVV.

The CDR3: CASSSLKTGANFGGYTF. CDR3 nucleotides: TGTGCCAGCAGCTCACTTAAAACAGGGGCCAATTTTGGTGGCTACACCTTC. The J gene is TRBJ1-2, the V gene TRBV11-2, with TRBD1 matching over 7 bases. Germline V gene lookup returns CDR1 SGHAT and CDR2 FQNNGV. After removal of 4 bases from V and 7 bases from J, the junction contained 18 bases not matched to a gene. The CDR3 spans 17 residues.

The chain carries TRBV7-6 and TRBJ2-1; 7 bases agree with TRBD2. The ends lost 5 bases at V and 5 bases at J; junction bases unmatched: 9. This CDR3 is built from 15 residues. Germline CDR1 reads SGHVS; CDR2 reads FNYEAQ. The CDR3 region is CASSRSTSPDNEQFF. The DNA of the CDR3 is TGTGCCAGCAGCCGTTCGACTAGCCCGGACAATGAGCAGTTCTTC.

The rearrangement joins TRBV7-9 to TRBJ2-7; D call uncertain. The CDR3 is 14 amino acids. The V end lost 1 base, the J end lost 0 bases, and 7 bases lay between the germline ends. CDR1 is SEHNR and CDR2 is FQNEAQ in the germline V gene (reference sequence). The DNA of the CDR3 is TGTGCCAGCAGCTTAGACCTCTACTCCTACGAGCAGTACTTC. Protein product: CASSLDLYSYEQYF. The full variable domain, rest sourced from reference TRBV7-9 and TRBJ2-7, is DTGVSQNPRHKITKRGQNVTFRCDPISEHNRLYWYRQTLGQGPEFLTYFQNEAQLEKSRLLSDRFSAERPKGSFSTLEIQRTEQGDSAMYLCASSLDLYSYEQYFGPGTRLTVT.

The genes are TRBV14 and TRBJ2-2; D is perhaps TRBD2 (6 bases). This CDR3 contains 13 residues. The germline V gene encodes CDR1 SGHDN and CDR2 FVKESK. Trimming stripped 4 bases from V and 6 bases from J, with 9 bases between. The chain's CDR3 is CASSLGGPGELFF. In DNA form, the CDR3 reads TGTGCCAGCAGCCTGGGAGGTCCCGGGGAGCTGTTTTTT.

This chain uses TRBV11-2 with TRBJ2-2; weak D call: TRBD1 (5 bases). This CDR3 contains 16 residues. Germline V gene sequence: CDR1 SGHAT, CDR2 FQNNGV. V lost 5 bases and J 0 bases, leaving 13 bases between the germline ends. CDR3 region: CASSTLTAPNTGELFF. DNA of the CDR3: TGTGCCAGCAGCACCCTGACAGCCCCGAACACCGGGGAGCTGTTTTTT.

The chain couples TRBV5-1 to TRBJ2-7; D remains ambiguous. V was clipped by 4 bases and J by 1 base, with 9 bases between them. Germline lookup yields CDR1 SGHRS and CDR2 YFSETQ. The CDR3 contains 13 residues. CDR3 DNA sequence: TGCGCCAGCAGCCTGGGTGCGTCCTACGAGCAGTACTTC. It yields the protein CASSLGASYEQYF.

This clone came up a few times. V is TRBV19 and J is TRBJ1-2; TRBD1 is a possible D gene (5 bases). Trimming left V 5 bases short and J 8 bases short, with 24 bases between. The germline gives CDR1 LNHDA, CDR2 SQIVND (reference sequence). The CDR3 sequence is 16 residues long. The CDR3 DNA is TGTGCCAGTAGTCCGTTCAGGGAGGTCCGAGTCTCAGGCTACACCTTC. It codes for CASSPFREVRVSGYTF.

The chain recombines TRBV5-4 with TRBJ2-3, with D hard to call. The length of the CDR3 is 16 residues. Germline V gives CDR1 SGHNT, CDR2 YYREEE (reference sequence). Trimming left V 5 bases short and J 3 bases short, with 19 bases between. CDR3 sequence reads: CASSLSQPSRTDTQYF. CDR3 in DNA: TGTGCCAGCAGTCTGTCCCAGCCAAGTCGTACAGATACGCAGTATTTT.

V and J are TRBV7-9 and TRBJ2-1; TRBD2 aligns across 14 bases. V lost 5 bases, J lost 7 bases, and 7 bases stayed unmatched. CDR1 and CDR2 (germline): SEHNR, FQNEAQ (reference sequence). CDR3 size: 16 residues. CDR3 region: CASSVTGTSGRNEQFF. The CDR3 coding sequence is TGTGCCAGCAGCGTCACCGGGACTAGCGGGAGAAATGAGCAGTTCTTC.

The genes are TRBV6-6 and TRBJ1-1; unclear D gene. In germline, CDR1 is MNHNY, CDR2 SVGAGI (reference sequence). The V end was cut by 6 bases, the J end by 6 bases, with 14 bases between. The CDR3 has 13 residues. The CDR3 region has the DNA TGTGCCAGCAGCCCTACTAAGGTCCCTGAAGCTTTCTTT. Its protein product is CASSPTKVPEAFF.

A few counts support this clone. J is TRBJ1-1 and V is TRBV7-6; 9 positions agree with TRBD1. Germline values: CDR1 SGHVS, CDR2 FNYEAQ. The ends lost 5 bases at V and 3 bases at J; junction bases unmatched: 1. This CDR3 comprises 13 residues. The CDR3 reads CASSRDRDTEAFF. The CDR3 nucleotides are TGTGCCAGCAGCCGGGACAGGGACACTGAAGCTTTCTTT.

This sequence joins TRBV5-5 and TRBJ2-2; D tentatively reads TRBD1 or TRBD2 (5 bases each). Looked up from germline, CDR1 is SGHKS and CDR2 is YYEKEE (reference sequence). V was clipped by 0 bases and J by 2 bases, with 14 bases between them. The length of the CDR3 is 17 residues. Here the CDR3 reads CASSLAQAGTNTGELFF. The CDR3 DNA is TGTGCCAGCAGCTTGGCCCAGGCAGGGACCAACACCGGGGAGCTGTTTTTT.